This T cell receptor (beta chain) was obtained from a study of blood T cell repertoires in COVID-19. Study background: Acute-phase and convalescent COVID-19 samples originated in the United States, Italy and Spain. Sample material is recorded as cDNA or gDNA derived from T cells, B-cell-depleted T cells, or PBMCs.

V lost 7 bases to trimming and J lost 0 bases; unmatched junction nucleotides: 7. The germline CDR1 and CDR2 sequences are LNHDA and SQIVND (reference sequence). The CDR3 length is 16 residues. Authors' analysis steps: Cell counts per sample came from amplifying reference gene primers. TCRdb keeps only in-frame clones here, not all; method: immunoSEQ multiplex PCR. The V and J calls and clone size come from that table; D and trimming were worked out from the DNA. The profile shows 150,000 to 200,000 clones, around 83% of them singletons. This sequence originates from an elderly woman in a cohort sampled during active or convalescent COVID-19. Sample: peripheral blood. The chain recombines TRBV19 with TRBJ1-1; 11 bases are shared with TRBD1. In DNA, the CDR3 is TGTGCCAGTAAGGACAGGGGGCACGCAATGAACACTGAAGCTTTCTTT. This codes for CASKDRGHAMNTEAFF.